This is a list of T cell receptor beta chains from one sample in a study of spatial heterogeneity in lung cancer. TCRdb analysed the 5' RACE reads with MiXCR anew, one entry per CDR3 protein. The data contain 40,000 to 45,000 distinct CDR3 sequences, 20% to 25% of them singletons. The sequences come from PBMCs, collected at follow-up. These receptors came from a female donor with early-stage non-small cell lung cancer. Each CDR3 is given with its conserved first and last residue. Each record gives: V gene, J gene, clone size, D gene, CDR3 protein, CDR3 DNA. The D gene is left open where the match is weak. Size values are once, few and many counts, or a class for expanded clones, and some rows have none.

v_gene: TRBV9; j_gene: TRBJ2-3; abundance: .; d_gene: .; CDR3aa: CASSVDRGTDTQYF; CDR3nt: TGTGCCAGCAGCGTAGACAGAGGCACAGATACGCAGTATTTT
v_gene: TRBV28; j_gene: TRBJ1-2; abundance: many; d_gene: .; CDR3aa: CASRQGIKVYGYTF; CDR3nt: TGTGCCAGCAGGCAAGGGATAAAAGTCTATGGCTACACCTTC
v_gene: TRBV2; j_gene: TRBJ2-3; abundance: many; d_gene: TRBD1; CDR3aa: CATRRQGYTQYF; CDR3nt: TGTGCCACCCGACGACAGGGTTATACGCAGTATTTT
v_gene: TRBV7-9; j_gene: TRBJ2-7; abundance: .; d_gene: TRBD2; CDR3aa: CASTSAGVSSEQYF; CDR3nt: TGTGCCAGCACCTCAGCGGGAGTGAGTAGCGAGCAGTACTTC
v_gene: TRBV2; j_gene: TRBJ2-5; abundance: many; d_gene: TRBD2; CDR3aa: CASADGLAVETQYF; CDR3nt: TGTGCCAGCGCGGATGGACTAGCGGTTGAGACCCAGTACTTC
v_gene: TRBV5-1; j_gene: TRBJ2-3; abundance: few; d_gene: .; CDR3aa: CASSPGPGDTQYF; CDR3nt: TGCGCCAGCAGCCCGGGCCCCGGGGATACGCAGTATTTT
v_gene: TRBV20-1; j_gene: TRBJ2-3; abundance: .; d_gene: TRBD2; CDR3aa: CSARRGLADQADTQYF; CDR3nt: TGCAGTGCTAGAAGGGGACTAGCGGATCAAGCTGATACGCAGTATTTT
v_gene: TRBV3-1; j_gene: TRBJ2-3; abundance: .; d_gene: TRBD1; CDR3aa: CASSPTGGPDTQYF; CDR3nt: TGTGCCAGCAGCCCCACAGGGGGGCCAGATACGCAGTATTTT
v_gene: TRBV6-2/TRBV6-3; j_gene: TRBJ2-1; abundance: many; d_gene: TRBD2; CDR3aa: CASSFPGLAGGRYNEQFF; CDR3nt: TGTGCCAGCAGTTTCCCTGGACTAGCGGGAGGGCGCTACAATGAGCAGTTCTTC
v_gene: TRBV7-2; j_gene: TRBJ2-7; abundance: .; d_gene: .; CDR3aa: CASSLRGYQSYEQYF; CDR3nt: TGTGCCAGCAGCTTAAGGGGCTACCAGTCCTACGAGCAGTACTTC
v_gene: TRBV3-1; j_gene: TRBJ2-4; abundance: few; d_gene: TRBD1; CDR3aa: CASSQGQGMDIQYF; CDR3nt: TGTGCCAGCAGCCAAGGACAGGGTATGGACATTCAGTACTTC
v_gene: TRBV10-3; j_gene: TRBJ2-3; abundance: .; d_gene: TRBD2; CDR3aa: CASIAGGTDTQYF; CDR3nt: TGTGCCTCCATAGCGGGGGGCACAGATACGCAGTATTTT
v_gene: TRBV12-3/TRBV12-4; j_gene: TRBJ1-1; abundance: .; d_gene: .; CDR3aa: CASSLGGGLTEAFF; CDR3nt: TGTGCCAGCAGTTTGGGAGGGGGACTCACTGAAGCTTTCTTT
v_gene: TRBV19; j_gene: TRBJ1-5; abundance: .; d_gene: TRBD1; CDR3aa: CASGQGANQPQHF; CDR3nt: TGTGCCAGTGGACAGGGGGCAAATCAGCCCCAGCATTTT
v_gene: TRBV5-1; j_gene: TRBJ1-2; abundance: many; d_gene: TRBD1; CDR3aa: CASSIRDSYGYTF; CDR3nt: TGCGCCAGCAGCATCCGGGACAGCTATGGCTACACCTTC
v_gene: TRBV6-6; j_gene: TRBJ2-7; abundance: .; d_gene: TRBD2; CDR3aa: CASTSGWTSSYEQYF; CDR3nt: TGTGCCAGCACCTCGGGTTGGACTAGCTCCTACGAGCAGTACTTC
v_gene: TRBV11-2; j_gene: TRBJ1-1; abundance: many; d_gene: .; CDR3aa: CASRDWLNTEAFF; CDR3nt: TGTGCCAGCAGAGACTGGTTGAACACTGAAGCTTTCTTT
v_gene: TRBV5-6; j_gene: TRBJ1-2; abundance: .; d_gene: TRBD1; CDR3aa: CASSPGQGYGYTF; CDR3nt: TGTGCCAGCAGCCCGGGACAGGGCTATGGCTACACCTTC
v_gene: TRBV18; j_gene: TRBJ1-2; abundance: .; d_gene: TRBD1; CDR3aa: CASSPGQGPHSGYTF; CDR3nt: TGTGCCAGCTCACCCGGACAGGGGCCGCACTCTGGCTACACCTTC
v_gene: TRBV5-1; j_gene: TRBJ2-7; abundance: .; d_gene: TRBD2; CDR3aa: CASSATSGGNYEQYF; CDR3nt: TGCGCCAGCAGCGCTACTAGCGGGGGGAACTACGAGCAGTACTTC